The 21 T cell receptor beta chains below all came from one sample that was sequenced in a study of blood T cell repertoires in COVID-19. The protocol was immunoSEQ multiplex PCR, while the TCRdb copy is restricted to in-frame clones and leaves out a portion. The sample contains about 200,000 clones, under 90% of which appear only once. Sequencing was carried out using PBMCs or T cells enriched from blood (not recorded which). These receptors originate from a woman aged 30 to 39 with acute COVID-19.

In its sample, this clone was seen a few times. The CDR3 DNA sequence: TGTGCCAGTAGTACGTCAGGGTTGGTGGCCGGGGAGCTGTTTTTT. Protein: CASSTSGLVAGELFF. The chain links TRBV19 to TRBJ2-2, with a possible D match to TRBD1 (5 bases). V was cut by 4 bases and J by 6 bases, with 15 bases left in between. The CDR3 is made up of 15 amino acids. From germline, CDR1 is LNHDA and CDR2 SQIVND (reference sequence).

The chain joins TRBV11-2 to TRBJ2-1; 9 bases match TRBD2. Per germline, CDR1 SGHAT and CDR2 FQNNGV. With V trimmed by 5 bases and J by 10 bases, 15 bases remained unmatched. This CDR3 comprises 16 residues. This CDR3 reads CASSPPAGGQLREQFF. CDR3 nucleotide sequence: TGTGCCAGCAGCCCGCCAGCGGGGGGACAGCTGAGGGAGCAGTTCTTC.

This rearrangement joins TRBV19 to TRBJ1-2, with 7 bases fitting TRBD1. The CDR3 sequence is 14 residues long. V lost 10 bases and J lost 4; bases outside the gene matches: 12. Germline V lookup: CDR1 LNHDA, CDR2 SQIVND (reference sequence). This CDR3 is CAIRRQGESYGYTF. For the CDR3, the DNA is TGTGCCATTAGGAGACAGGGAGAGTCCTATGGCTACACCTTC.

The DNA of the CDR3 is TGTGCCAGCAGTCCTCCAGGGGCCTACAATGAGCAGTTCTTC. It translates to CASSPPGAYNEQFF. The V and J genes are TRBV5-5 and TRBJ2-1; the D gene is possibly TRBD1 (6 bases). Trimming took 5 bases from V and 2 from J, leaving 11 bases between them. The germline gives CDR1 SGHKS, CDR2 YYEKEE (reference sequence). CDR3 length: 14 residues. The whole variable domain, filled in from reference TRBV5-5 and TRBJ2-1, reads DAGVTQSPTHLIKTRGQQVTLRCSPISGHKSVSWYQQVLGQGPQFIFQYYEKEERGRGNFPDRFSARQFPNYSSELNVNALLLGDSALYLCASSPPGAYNEQFFGPGTRLTVL.

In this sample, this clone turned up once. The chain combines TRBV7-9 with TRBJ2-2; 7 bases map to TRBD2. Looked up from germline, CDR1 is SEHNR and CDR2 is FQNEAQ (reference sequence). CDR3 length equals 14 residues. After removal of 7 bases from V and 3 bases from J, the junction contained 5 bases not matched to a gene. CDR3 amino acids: CASTSSGDTGELFF. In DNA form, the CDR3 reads TGTGCCAGCACTTCTAGCGGTGACACCGGGGAGCTGTTTTTT.

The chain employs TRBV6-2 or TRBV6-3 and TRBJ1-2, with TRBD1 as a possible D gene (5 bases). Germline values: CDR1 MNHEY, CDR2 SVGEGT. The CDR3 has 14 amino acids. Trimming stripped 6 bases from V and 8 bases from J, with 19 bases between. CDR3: CASSHASQGRGYTF. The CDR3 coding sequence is TGTGCCAGCAGCCACGCGTCCCAGGGCCGGGGCTACACCTTC.

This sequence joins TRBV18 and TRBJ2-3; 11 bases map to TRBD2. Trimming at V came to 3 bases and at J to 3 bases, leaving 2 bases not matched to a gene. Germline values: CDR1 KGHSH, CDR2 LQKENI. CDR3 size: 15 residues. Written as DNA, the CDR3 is TGTGCCAGCTCACCTACTAGCGGGGGAACAGATACGCAGTATTTT. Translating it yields CASSPTSGGTDTQYF.

The CDR3 DNA follows: TGTTCGACAGGGGTGGATTGGACTGAAGCTTTCTTT. This gives the protein CSTGVDWTEAFF. V is TRBV10-3 and J is TRBJ1-1; 8 bases fit TRBD1. The CDR3 length is 12 residues. The germline CDR1 and CDR2 sequences are ENHRY and SYGVKD.

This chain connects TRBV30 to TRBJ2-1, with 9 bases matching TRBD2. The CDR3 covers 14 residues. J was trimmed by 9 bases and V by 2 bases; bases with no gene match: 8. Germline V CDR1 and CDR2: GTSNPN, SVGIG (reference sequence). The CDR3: CAWSLSSGGSEQFF. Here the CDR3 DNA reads TGTGCCTGGAGTCTAAGTAGCGGGGGTTCTGAGCAGTTCTTC. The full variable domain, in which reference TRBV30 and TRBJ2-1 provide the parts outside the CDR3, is SQTIHQWPATLVQPVGSPLSLECTVEGTSNPNLYWYRQAAGRGLQLLFYSVGIGQISSEVPQNLSASRPQDRQFILSSKKLLLSDSGFYLCAWSLSSGGSEQFFGPGTRLTVL.

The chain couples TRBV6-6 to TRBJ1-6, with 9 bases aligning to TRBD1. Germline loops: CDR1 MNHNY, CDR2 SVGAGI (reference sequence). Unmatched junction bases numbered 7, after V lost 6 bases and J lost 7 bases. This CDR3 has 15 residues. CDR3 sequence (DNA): TGTGCCAGCAGCTCGGGGACAGGGCGAAATTCACCCCTCCACTTT. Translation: CASSSGTGRNSPLHF.

This CDR3 reads CASSLGQKAFF. For the CDR3, the DNA is TGTGCCAGCAGCTTGGGACAGAAAGCTTTCTTT. The chain couples TRBV7-2 to TRBJ1-1, with TRBD1 identical over 7 bases. Germline values: CDR1 SGHTA, CDR2 FQGNSA. The CDR3 has 11 residues. Trimming cost V 3 bases and J 9 bases; bases outside gene matches: 1. The full variable domain, completed using reference TRBV7-2 and TRBJ1-1, is GAGVSQSPSNKVTEKGKDVELRCDPISGHTALYWYRQSLGQGLEFLIYFQGNSAPDKSGLPSDRFSAERTGGSVSTLTIQRTQQEDSAVYLCASSLGQKAFFGQGTRLTVV.

The CDR3 nucleotides are TGTGCCTGTGAACAGGGTGAGGGTGAAGCTTTCTTT. Translated, it gives CACEQGEGEAFF. V and J are TRBV30 and TRBJ1-1, with a tentative D call TRBD1 (6 bases). The ends were cut back, 6 bases at V and 7 bases at J, with 15 bases in the middle. The CDR3 covers 12 residues. Germline CDR1 and CDR2: GTSNPN and SVGIG (reference sequence).

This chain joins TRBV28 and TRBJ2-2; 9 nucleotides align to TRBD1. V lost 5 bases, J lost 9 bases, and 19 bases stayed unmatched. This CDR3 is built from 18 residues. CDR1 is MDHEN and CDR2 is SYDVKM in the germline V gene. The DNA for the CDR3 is TGTGCCAGCAGTCCGAACTGGGGACAGGGTAAAGGAATGAGGGAGCTGTTTTTT. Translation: CASSPNWGQGKGMRELFF.

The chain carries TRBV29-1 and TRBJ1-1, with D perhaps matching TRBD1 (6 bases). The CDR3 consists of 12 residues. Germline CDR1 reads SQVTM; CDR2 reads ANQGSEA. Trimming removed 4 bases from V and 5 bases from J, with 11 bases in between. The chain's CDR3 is CSVGQGGTEAFF. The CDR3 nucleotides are TGCAGCGTTGGCCAAGGGGGAACTGAAGCTTTCTTT.

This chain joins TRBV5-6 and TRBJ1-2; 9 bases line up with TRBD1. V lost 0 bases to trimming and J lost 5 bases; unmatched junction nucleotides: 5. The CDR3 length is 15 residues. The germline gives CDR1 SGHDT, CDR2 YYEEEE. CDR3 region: CASSLVSGTGYGYTF. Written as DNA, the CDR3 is TGTGCCAGCAGCTTGGTGTCCGGGACAGGGTATGGCTACACCTTC.

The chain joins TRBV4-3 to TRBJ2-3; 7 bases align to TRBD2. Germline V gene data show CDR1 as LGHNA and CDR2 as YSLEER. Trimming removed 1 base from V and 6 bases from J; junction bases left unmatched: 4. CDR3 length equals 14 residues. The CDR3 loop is CASSQALALDTQYF. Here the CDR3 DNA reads TGCGCCAGCAGCCAAGCACTAGCGCTGGATACGCAGTATTTT.

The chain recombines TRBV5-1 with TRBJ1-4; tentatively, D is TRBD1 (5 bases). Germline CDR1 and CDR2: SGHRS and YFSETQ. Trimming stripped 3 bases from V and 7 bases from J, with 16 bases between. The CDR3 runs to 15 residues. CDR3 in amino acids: CASSSARAEGEKLFF. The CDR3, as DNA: TGCGCCAGCAGCTCGGCCAGGGCGGAGGGTGAAAAACTGTTTTTT.

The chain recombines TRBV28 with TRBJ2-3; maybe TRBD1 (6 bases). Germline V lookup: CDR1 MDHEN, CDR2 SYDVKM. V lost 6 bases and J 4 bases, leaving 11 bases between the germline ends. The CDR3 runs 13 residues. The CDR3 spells CASRLGAPDTQYF. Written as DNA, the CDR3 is TGTGCCAGCAGATTGGGGGCCCCAGATACGCAGTATTTT.

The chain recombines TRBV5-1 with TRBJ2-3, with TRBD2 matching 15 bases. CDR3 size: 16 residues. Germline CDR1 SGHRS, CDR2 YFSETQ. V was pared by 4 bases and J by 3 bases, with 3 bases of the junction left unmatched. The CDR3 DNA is TGCGCCAGCAGCCCGGGACTAGCGGGGGGTACAGATACGCAGTATTTT. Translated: CASSPGLAGGTDTQYF.

CDR3 in DNA: TGCGCCAGCAGCCCCGGCGATGGGAGTGCGGTCAATCAGCCCCAGCATTTT. This encodes CASSPGDGSAVNQPQHF. The gene calls are TRBV5-1 and TRBJ1-5; no clear D gene. Trimming stripped 4 bases from V and 3 bases from J, with 20 bases between. The germline V gene encodes CDR1 SGHRS and CDR2 YFSETQ. This CDR3 has 17 residues.

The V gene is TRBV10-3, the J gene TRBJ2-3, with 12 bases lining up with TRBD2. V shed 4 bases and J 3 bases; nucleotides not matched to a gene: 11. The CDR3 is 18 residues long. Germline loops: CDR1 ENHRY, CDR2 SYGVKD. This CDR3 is CAISAASGGVVVTDTQYF. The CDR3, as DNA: TGTGCCATCAGTGCGGCTAGCGGGGGGGTAGTTGTAACAGATACGCAGTATTTT.